One and the same sample provided the 29 T cell receptor beta chains below, sequenced in a study of blood T cells in healthy people across ages (dated by TCRdb to the mid-2010s). Library method: 5' RACE. The sequencer listed for this sample is Illumina HiSeq 2500. A second 7 to 11 cycle PCR used a sample-barcoded 5' primer and a J-beta primer mix. TCRdb trimmed the raw reads at Q25, called clones with MiXCR and kept productive beta chains. Merged by CDR3 protein, the rows form single entries marked with the most common genes and DNA. The sample table lists some 1,000,000 distinct CDR3 sequences, roughly 24% of them with a count of one. The ten largest clones capture approximately 0.7% of the sample. The same data also went into a second study, on T cells of mothers and their children.

The sample comprised blood. These receptors came from a girl aged 2 to 10 in good health.

This clonotype was counted a few times. The gene calls are TRBV27 and TRBJ1-3; D unclear. V lost 4 bases to trimming and J lost 2 bases, with 6 bases between them. CDR1 and CDR2 from the germline V gene are MNHEY and SMNVEV (reference sequence). The CDR3 covers 13 residues. CDR3 DNA sequence: TGTGCCAGCAGTTGGTCACCTGGAAACACCATATATTTT. Residues: CASSWSPGNTIYF.

Turning to this clonotype: A clone one base away is much larger, so this may be a read error. The J gene is TRBJ2-1, the V gene TRBV14; 8 positions match TRBD2. Trimming took 4 bases from V and 3 from J; bases not matched to a gene: 2. CDR3 length equals 14 residues. Per the germline V gene, CDR1 is SGHDN and CDR2 is FVKESK. The CDR3 spells CASSPGLVYNEQFF. As DNA, the CDR3 is TGTGCCAGCAGCCCGGGACTAGTCTACAATGAGCAGTTCTTC.

The chain employs TRBV2 and TRBJ1-4; D unresolved. CDR3 length equals 14 residues. V was cut by 7 bases and J by 8 bases, with 17 bases left in between. The germline gives CDR1 SNHLY, CDR2 FYNNEI. CDR3 sequence: CASTREGLGEKLFF. In nucleotides, the CDR3 is TGTGCCAGCACCAGAGAGGGTTTAGGCGAAAAACTGTTTTTT.

In its sample, this clonotype was seen a few times. At one boundary the junction diverges from the germline segment, which might be a read error. The J gene is TRBJ1-5, the V gene TRBV12-3 or TRBV12-4; unclear D gene. The CDR3 is 16 amino acids. CDR3 bases: TGTGCCAGCAGCTTAGGACGCTTTGATAGCAATCAGCCCCAGCATTTT. Translation gives CASSLGRFDSNQPQHF.

V gene TRBV28 combines with J gene TRBJ2-5; 8 bases are shared with TRBD1. The ends lost 5 bases at V and 5 bases at J; junction bases unmatched: 7. The germline V gene has CDR1 MDHEN and CDR2 SYDVKM. This CDR3 region has 14 residues. The CDR3 here is CASSPGGEVETQYF. The CDR3, as DNA: TGTGCCAGCAGTCCAGGGGGCGAAGTTGAGACCCAGTACTTC.

This clonotype turned up a few times. The chain recombines TRBV6-6 with TRBJ2-3; the match to TRBD1 covers 8 bases. Trimming at V came to 7 bases and at J to 10 bases, leaving 4 bases not matched to a gene. The CDR3 loop spans 11 amino acids. Germline CDR1 and CDR2: MNHNY and SVGAGI (reference sequence). In DNA, the CDR3 is TGTGCCAGCACCGACAGGGGTTCGCAGTATTTT. Protein sequence: CASTDRGSQYF.

Concerning this clonotype: The junction does not match germline at one end; this may be a read error. CDR3 nucleotides: TGTGCCAGCAGCTTATTCGGGGGCCCTGGAAACACCACATATTTT. Protein sequence: CASSLFGGPGNTTYF. The chain is built from TRBV7-9 and TRBJ1-3; possibly TRBD1 for D (6 bases). The germline V gene has CDR1 SEHNR and CDR2 FQNEAQ (reference sequence). The CDR3 has 15 residues.

The V call is TRBV12-3 or TRBV12-4, the J call TRBJ2-3, with 11 bases fitting TRBD2. V lost 7 bases to trimming and J lost 3 bases; unmatched junction nucleotides: 12. The CDR3 runs 17 residues. As DNA, the CDR3 is TGTGCCAGCATTGGCTTGACTAGCGGGGCTCGTACAGATACGCAGTATTTT. Encoded protein: CASIGLTSGARTDTQYF.

V gene TRBV18 combines with J gene TRBJ2-7, with D possibly being TRBD1 (6 bases). This CDR3 is 14 amino acids long. Germline V gene data show CDR1 as KGHSH and CDR2 as LQKENI. The germline V and J ends were trimmed by 5 bases and 5 bases, with 16 bases remaining between them. The CDR3 is CASSDGTNANEQYF. CDR3 nucleotide sequence: TGTGCCAGCTCAGACGGGACAAACGCCAACGAGCAGTACTTC.

This chain joins TRBV19 and TRBJ1-2; 7 bases map to TRBD1. V gave up 0 bases and J gave up 4 bases; unmatched junction bases: 8. From germline, CDR1 is LNHDA and CDR2 SQIVND (reference sequence). The CDR3 has 16 amino acids. CDR3 in amino acids: CASSIESDRPSYGYTF. Written as DNA, the CDR3 is TGTGCCAGTAGTATAGAATCGGACAGGCCGAGCTATGGCTACACCTTC.

V gene TRBV10-3 combines with J gene TRBJ2-6; D ambiguous. With 8 bases removed from V and 0 bases from J, the gap between germline ends came to 14 bases. The CDR3 has 16 residues. Germline CDR1 and CDR2: ENHRY and SYGVKD. CDR3: CAISGADFSGANVLTF. In DNA form, the CDR3 reads TGTGCCATCTCTGGCGCAGACTTCTCTGGGGCCAACGTCCTGACTTTC.

This clonotype has a handful of counts. The V and J genes are TRBV18 and TRBJ2-3; 12 nucleotides match TRBD2. Germline CDR1 KGHSH, CDR2 LQKENI. The CDR3 extends over 16 amino acids. Losses at the gene ends were 3 bases for V and 2 bases for J; bases not matched to a gene: 3. The CDR3 here is CASSPTSGRFTDTQYF. Here the CDR3 DNA reads TGTGCCAGCTCACCGACTAGCGGGAGATTCACAGATACGCAGTATTTT.

This clonotype was detected once. The junction differs from germline at one of its ends, possibly a read error. The genes are TRBV27 and TRBJ2-1, with D perhaps TRBD2 (6 bases). Germline loops: CDR1 MNHEY, CDR2 SMNVEV (reference sequence). This CDR3 has 15 amino acids. In nucleotides, the CDR3 is TGTGCCAGCAGTTTCGCCGGGAGCTCCCACAATGAGCAGTTCTTC. Translation: CASSFAGSSHNEQFF.

Points on this clonotype: Since no conserved phenylalanine or tryptophan closes the CDR3, a read error is the likely cause. The chain has TRBV3-1 and TRBJ2-5, with 7 bases that match TRBD2. The CDR3 extends over 17 amino acids. J gave up 0 bases and V 0 bases, and 7 bases lay outside the gene matches. Germline CDR1 LGHDT, CDR2 YNNKEL (reference sequence). CDR3 nucleotides: TGTGCCAGCAGCCAAGATCGAGGTAGCGGGTACCAAGAGACCCAGTACTCC. It yields the protein CASSQDRGSGYQETQYS.

Only a few counts were recorded for this clonotype. V usage is TRBV4-1 and J usage is TRBJ2-5, with 9 bases fitting TRBD2. The CDR3 consists of 15 residues. V shed 3 bases, J shed 4 bases, and the junction held 6 bases outside the gene matches. CDR1 and CDR2 (germline): MGHRA, YSYEKL. CDR3 amino acids: CASSHPRGGPETQYF. CDR3 nucleotide sequence: TGCGCCAGCAGCCACCCGCGGGGGGGCCCAGAGACCCAGTACTTC.

This clonotype was seen only a few times. The rearrangement links TRBV20-1 to TRBJ1-5; no reliable D call. Deletions cut 3 bases from V and 3 bases from J, with 12 bases between. This CDR3 comprises 14 residues. Germline loops: CDR1 DFQATT, CDR2 SNEGSKA (reference sequence). The CDR3 bases are TGCAGTGCTAGGCCGAGCAGCCACAATCAGCCCCAGCATTTT. It codes for CSARPSSHNQPQHF.

This clonotype turned up a few times. J is TRBJ2-5 and V is TRBV12-3 or TRBV12-4; 11 bases line up with TRBD2. The CDR3 sequence is 14 residues long. V shed 8 bases and J 3 bases; nucleotides not matched to a gene: 5. The CDR3 DNA reads TGTGCCAGCCTACTAGCGGGGGTAGAAGAGACCCAGTACTTC. This gives the protein CASLLAGVEETQYF.

This clonotype was seen a handful of times. The V call is TRBV20-1, the J call TRBJ2-1; perhaps TRBD1 as D (7 bases). TRBJ2-5 matches the DNA end more closely, so the J call is doubtful. Germline lookup yields CDR1 DFQATT and CDR2 SNEGSKA (reference sequence). CDR3 length: 13 amino acids. The chain's CDR3 is CSASGRGVGTQYF. The CDR3 DNA sequence: TGCAGTGCTAGTGGCAGGGGGGTTGGGACCCAGTACTTC.

A few counts support this clonotype. The chain couples TRBV6-1 to TRBJ2-3; 8 positions agree with TRBD1. V lost 6 bases and J lost 2; bases outside the gene matches: 22. CDR3 length equals 20 residues. Germline values: CDR1 MNHNS, CDR2 SASEGT. The CDR3 sequence: CASSSFPPPSTGVATDTQYF. DNA of the CDR3: TGTGCCAGCAGCTCATTCCCCCCGCCCTCGACAGGGGTGGCCACAGATACGCAGTATTTT.

In its sample, this clonotype was seen many times. V and J are TRBV7-9 and TRBJ2-1, with TRBD2 matching 7 bases. This CDR3 comprises 12 residues. Germline CDR1 SEHNR, CDR2 FQNEAQ (reference sequence). V was clipped by 5 bases and J by 7 bases; unmatched bases: 2. The CDR3 is CASSAGGNEQFF. As DNA, the CDR3 is TGTGCCAGCAGCGCCGGGGGGAATGAGCAGTTCTTC.

The CDR3 DNA is TGCAGTGCTAGGGGTCAGGGAGCCTACAATGAGCAGTTCTTC. As protein: CSARGQGAYNEQFF. J is TRBJ2-1 and V is TRBV20-1, with D perhaps being TRBD1 or TRBD2 (5 bases each). The germline V gene has CDR1 DFQATT and CDR2 SNEGSKA (reference sequence). The CDR3 is 14 residues long. V lost 3 bases, J lost 2 bases, and 11 bases lay in between.

V gene TRBV29-1 combines with J gene TRBJ2-5; D gene ambiguous. The CDR3 has 13 residues. Per germline, CDR1 SQVTM and CDR2 ANQGSEA. The ends were cut back, 5 bases at V and 5 bases at J, with 15 bases in the middle. CDR3 sequence reads: CSVFRPDTETQYF. DNA for the CDR3: TGCAGCGTTTTCCGGCCCGACACGGAGACCCAGTACTTC.

The V gene is TRBV13, the J gene TRBJ1-2, with D maybe TRBD1 (5 bases). Germline values: CDR1 PRHDT, CDR2 FYEKMQ (reference sequence). V lost 2 bases to trimming and J lost 8 bases, with 15 bases between them. The CDR3 totals 14 residues. The DNA of the CDR3 is TGTGCCAGCAGCTTATACGTCGGGGGGGTCGGCTACACCTTC. Translated: CASSLYVGGVGYTF.

This sequence joins TRBV29-1 and TRBJ1-6, with TRBD1 as a possible D gene (6 bases). Between the trimmed V and J ends, which lost 6 bases and 7 bases, there was a span of 19 bases. This CDR3 contains 15 residues. Per germline, CDR1 SQVTM and CDR2 ANQGSEA. The CDR3 nucleotides read TGCAGCGTCGCCCTTGGAGGGGGTGAAAATTCACCCCTCCACTTT. Translating it yields CSVALGGGENSPLHF.

This clonotype was recorded a few times. The genes are TRBV5-5 and TRBJ1-1, with a weak D call TRBD1 (6 bases). Germline-derived CDR1 and CDR2 are SGHKS and YYEKEE (reference sequence). CDR3 length: 14 amino acids. Trimming removed 6 bases from V and 7 bases from J, with 19 bases in between. Here the CDR3 reads CASIRSDSLIEAFF. The CDR3 DNA sequence: TGTGCCAGCATCAGATCGGACAGCCTGATTGAAGCTTTCTTT.

This clonotype was counted a few times. The chain carries TRBV12-3 or TRBV12-4 and TRBJ1-1, with D tentatively TRBD1 (5 bases). Trimming took 7 bases from V and 8 from J, leaving 17 bases between them. There are 13 residues in the CDR3. The CDR3 region has the DNA TGTGCCAGCATCTTCAGCGCGGGGGTCGAAGCTTTCTTT. This codes for CASIFSAGVEAFF.

This clonotype was counted between two and nine times. This CDR3 is CASSLTGRRSQETQYF. The DNA for the CDR3 is TGTGCCAGCAGCTTAACGGGGCGCAGAAGCCAAGAGACCCAGTACTTC. The V and J genes are TRBV7-8 and TRBJ2-5; D tentatively fits TRBD1 or TRBD2 (5 bases each). The germline V gene encodes CDR1 SGHVS and CDR2 FQNEAQ. V was shortened by 2 bases and J by 1 base, with 14 bases between the two germline ends. The CDR3 consists of 16 residues.

The chain is built from TRBV20-1 and TRBJ2-7, with 12 bases matching TRBD2. Germline-derived CDR1 and CDR2 are DFQATT and SNEGSKA (reference sequence). V shed 0 bases, J shed 2 bases, and the junction held 11 bases outside the gene matches. The CDR3 length is 18 residues. Here the CDR3 DNA reads TGCAGTGCTAGAGATCCGGAGACTAGCGGGGGCATTACCTACGAGCAGTACTTC. Translation gives CSARDPETSGGITYEQYF.

In its sample, this clonotype was seen a few times. The chain joins TRBV11-2 to TRBJ2-1; D perhaps matches TRBD1 (5 bases). Germline loops: CDR1 SGHAT, CDR2 FQNNGV. This CDR3 has 11 residues. V lost 4 bases and J lost 10, with 8 bases in between. The CDR3 region is CASSWGSEQFF. The DNA of the CDR3 is TGTGCCAGCAGCTGGGGCTCAGAGCAGTTCTTC. The full variable domain, in which reference TRBV11-2 and TRBJ2-1 provide the parts outside the CDR3, is EAGVAQSPRYKIIEKRQSVAFWCNPISGHATLYWYQQILGQGPKLLIQFQNNGVVDDSQLPKDRFSAERLKGVDSTLKIQPAKLEDSAVYLCASSWGSEQFFGPGTRLTVL.